One and the same sample provided the 24 T cell receptor beta chains below, sequenced in a study of graft-versus-host responses after intestinal transplantation. TCRdb's table, derived via immunoSEQ multiplex PCR, lists solely in-frame clones and lacks some. The sample carries nearly 110,000 clones, approximately 90% recorded once. Their antigens remain unidentified. This sample comprised unstimulated CD4+ T cells sorted from spleen or lymph node cells, obtained before transplant. The source is a human donor who was the organ donor for an intestinal transplant.

This clone came up a few times. This chain joins TRBV29-1 and TRBJ2-1, with 7 bases aligning to TRBD2. Trimming took 6 bases from V and 9 from J; bases not matched to a gene: 14. The CDR3 sequence is 14 residues long. From germline, CDR1 is SQVTM and CDR2 ANQGSEA. CDR3 sequence (DNA): TGCAGCGTGTATCCTAGCGGCCCAGGGACTGAGCAGTTCTTC. Translation: CSVYPSGPGTEQFF.

The gene calls are TRBV9 and TRBJ2-3; 9 nucleotides align to TRBD2. CDR3 size: 15 residues. Trimming removed 4 bases from V and 2 bases from J; junction bases left unmatched: 5. The germline gives CDR1 SGDLS, CDR2 YYNGEE. The CDR3, as DNA: TGTGCCAGCAGCAGTAGCGGGAGACACACAGATACGCAGTATTTT. Its protein is CASSSSGRHTDTQYF.

This rearrangement joins TRBV5-1 to TRBJ2-1; 7 bases line up with TRBD1. V was pared by 2 bases and J by 4 bases, with 6 bases of the junction left unmatched. The germline gives CDR1 SGHRS, CDR2 YFSETQ. This CDR3 has 15 residues. CDR3 in amino acids: CASSFSGTAYNEQFF. The CDR3 nucleotides are TGCGCCAGCAGCTTCAGTGGGACAGCTTACAATGAGCAGTTCTTC.

The chain is built from TRBV5-1 and TRBJ1-1; a possible D gene is TRBD1 (5 bases). This CDR3 is 12 amino acids long. Germline V gene sequence: CDR1 SGHRS, CDR2 YFSETQ. The V end was cut by 0 bases, the J end by 7 bases, with 7 bases between. Written as DNA, the CDR3 is TGCGCCAGCAGCTTGGCAGGGAATGAAGCTTTCTTT. The encoded protein is CASSLAGNEAFF.

The chain joins TRBV30 to TRBJ2-3; 15 bases match TRBD2. This CDR3 region has 14 residues. In germline, CDR1 is GTSNPN, CDR2 SVGIG (reference sequence). Unmatched junction bases numbered 1, after V lost 1 base and J lost 8 bases. The CDR3 sequence is CAWSEGLAGGTQYF. The CDR3 DNA reads TGTGCCTGGAGTGAGGGACTAGCGGGAGGTACGCAGTATTTT.

The chain is built from TRBV5-4 and TRBJ2-1, with TRBD2 matching 9 bases. The CDR3 is made up of 17 amino acids. Germline CDR1 SGHNT, CDR2 YYREEE (reference sequence). The V gene end was trimmed by 3 bases and the J gene end by 0 bases; junction bases not matched to a gene: 7. The CDR3 sequence is CASSSRGSGGSYNEQFF. As DNA, the CDR3 is TGTGCCAGCAGCTCCCGGGGTAGCGGGGGCTCCTACAATGAGCAGTTCTTC.

The chain couples TRBV18 to TRBJ1-1, with D unresolved. Germline V gene data show CDR1 as KGHSH and CDR2 as LQKENI. The V gene lost 4 bases and the J gene lost 0 bases, with 15 bases spanning the gap. The CDR3 is made up of 16 amino acids. The CDR3 loop is CASSRDTTTMNTEAFF. The CDR3 DNA sequence: TGTGCCAGCTCACGAGACACCACAACAATGAACACTGAAGCTTTCTTT. The variable domain in full, completed from reference TRBV18 and TRBJ1-1, reads NAGVMQNPRHLVRRRGQEARLRCSPMKGHSHVYWYRQLPEEGLKFMVYLQKENIIDESGMPKERFSAEFPKEGPSILRIQQVVRGDSAAYFCASSRDTTTMNTEAFFGQGTRLTVV.

The rearrangement links TRBV10-2 to TRBJ2-1; a possible D gene is TRBD1 (6 bases). Between the trimmed V and J ends, which lost 2 bases and 12 bases, there was a span of 20 bases. CDR1 WSHSY and CDR2 SAAADI come from the germline V gene. This CDR3 has 15 residues. Written as DNA, the CDR3 is TGCGCCAGCAGTGAGGCAGCCGACAGGTCAAGTGTGCAGTTCTTC. It codes for CASSEAADRSSVQFF.

This clone was counted a single time. The CDR3 sequence: CATLGFGNEKLFF. The CDR3 DNA is TGTGCCACCCTTGGATTTGGCAATGAAAAACTGTTTTTT. This chain connects TRBV5-4 to TRBJ1-4; unclear D gene. V gave up 9 bases and J gave up 5 bases, with 14 bases separating them. Germline V gives CDR1 SGHNT, CDR2 YYREEE (reference sequence). The CDR3 length is 13 residues.

The genes are TRBV7-3 and TRBJ1-2, with TRBD1 matching 11 bases. Germline lookup yields CDR1 SGHTA and CDR2 FQGTGA. This CDR3 is built from 14 residues. V lost 5 bases and J lost 8; bases outside the gene matches: 7. In nucleotides, the CDR3 is TGTGCCAGCAGCCCCGGACAGGGGGCGCGAGGCTACACCTTC. It codes for CASSPGQGARGYTF.

The genes are TRBV5-4 and TRBJ2-3; possible D gene TRBD2, 5 bases. Trimming removed 2 bases at V and 4 bases at J, with 5 bases between. Germline CDR1 is SGHNT and CDR2 is YYREEE (reference sequence). The CDR3 totals 12 residues. The CDR3 loop reads CASSLLADTQYF. The CDR3 DNA is TGTGCCAGCAGCTTACTAGCAGATACGCAGTATTTT.

This clone has more than one count but fewer than ten. The chain combines TRBV7-2 with TRBJ1-5; possible D gene TRBD1, 6 bases. The CDR3 sequence is 14 residues long. Trimming took off 5 bases at V and 2 bases at J, with 10 bases between the two ends. Germline CDR1 and CDR2: SGHTA and FQGNSA. The CDR3 coding sequence is TGTGCCAGCAGCCCACAGGGAGGCAATCAGCCCCAGCATTTT. Translation: CASSPQGGNQPQHF.

V usage is TRBV30 and J usage is TRBJ1-3; D possibly corresponds to TRBD1 (6 bases). Germline assignment: CDR1 GTSNPN and CDR2 SVGIG (reference sequence). V was cut by 5 bases and J by 7 bases, with 9 bases left in between. The CDR3 contains 11 residues. The CDR3 DNA sequence: TGTGCCTGGTACAGGGTCAACACCATATATTTT. The encoded protein is CAWYRVNTIYF.

The V gene is TRBV27, the J gene TRBJ1-2, with TRBD1 identical over 9 bases. Germline trimming cut 2 bases from V and 4 bases from J; bases unmatched to any gene: 14. Germline V gene data show CDR1 as MNHEY and CDR2 as SMNVEV (reference sequence). The CDR3 is made up of 18 amino acids. DNA for the CDR3: TGTGCCAGCAGTTTAGCTTCGGGACAGGGTTTTTCTGGCTATGGCTACACCTTC. Protein sequence: CASSLASGQGFSGYGYTF.

V gene TRBV7-9 combines with J gene TRBJ2-1; D possibly corresponds to TRBD2 (5 bases). The CDR3 length is 15 residues. Trimming removed 2 bases at V and 1 base at J, with 9 bases between. Germline V gives CDR1 SEHNR, CDR2 FQNEAQ (reference sequence). CDR3 sequence reads: CASSLKGVSYNEQFF. In nucleotides, the CDR3 is TGTGCCAGCAGCTTAAAGGGAGTTTCCTACAATGAGCAGTTCTTC.

The rearrangement uses TRBV27 and TRBJ1-2; 11 nucleotides line up with TRBD1. The V gene end was trimmed by 6 bases and the J gene end by 7 bases; junction bases not matched to a gene: 4. The CDR3 loop spans 13 amino acids. Germline lookup yields CDR1 MNHEY and CDR2 SMNVEV (reference sequence). The CDR3 loop is CASRRTGGGGYTF. The CDR3 DNA reads as TGTGCCAGCAGAAGGACAGGGGGCGGTGGCTACACCTTC.

The genes are TRBV19 and TRBJ1-5; possible D gene TRBD1, 6 bases. CDR1 and CDR2 from the germline V gene are LNHDA and SQIVND (reference sequence). The CDR3 has 16 residues. CDR3 region: CASDGGYYNSNQPQHF. The CDR3 DNA sequence: TGTGCGAGTGATGGGGGCTATTATAATAGCAATCAGCCCCAGCATTTT.

The rearrangement links TRBV6-1 to TRBJ1-4; maybe TRBD1 (5 bases). Trimming removed 4 bases from V and 8 bases from J, with 11 bases in between. Germline CDR1 is MNHNS and CDR2 is SASEGT. This CDR3 is 13 amino acids long. The CDR3 DNA reads TGTGCCAGCAGTGGGGGCATGTTCGAAAAACTGTTTTTT. It specifies CASSGGMFEKLFF.

The chain recombines TRBV11-2 with TRBJ2-5, with TRBD2 matching over 10 bases. The CDR3 contains 16 residues. Trimming took 3 bases from V and 2 from J; bases not matched to a gene: 6. Germline CDR1 reads SGHAT; CDR2 reads FQNNGV. In nucleotides, the CDR3 is TGTGCCAGCAGCTTCAGACTAGCGGGTAGTCAAGAGACCCAGTACTTC. This encodes CASSFRLAGSQETQYF.

The J gene is TRBJ1-1, the V gene TRBV13; unclear D gene. Per germline, CDR1 PRHDT and CDR2 FYEKMQ (reference sequence). V lost 2 bases and J 1 base, leaving 8 bases between the germline ends. The CDR3 covers 14 residues. CDR3 sequence reads: CASSLRHQNTEAFF. The DNA of the CDR3 is TGTGCCAGCAGCTTACGACACCAGAACACTGAAGCTTTCTTT.

The table lists this clone with a count of one. The gene calls are TRBV6-1 and TRBJ1-4; possible D gene TRBD1, 5 bases. This CDR3 region has 14 residues. Looked up from germline, CDR1 is MNHNS and CDR2 is SASEGT. V shed 6 bases and J shed 8 bases, with 16 bases lying between them. CDR3 protein: CASSLRPRGEKLFF. In DNA form, the CDR3 reads TGTGCCAGCAGCTTGCGTCCCCGGGGGGAAAAACTGTTTTTT.

V is TRBV21-1 and J is TRBJ2-7; the table's D call TRBD1 went unverified against the DNA. TRBV21-1 is a listed pseudogene. The length of the CDR3 is 14 residues. DNA of the CDR3: TGTGCCAGCTACGGTGAGACACGTTTCTACGAGCAGTACTTC. Amino acid sequence: CASYGETRFYEQYF.

The J gene is TRBJ2-2, the V gene TRBV6-1; D may be TRBD1 or TRBD2 (5 bases each). Trimming cost V 6 bases and J 5 bases, with 10 bases left between them. The germline gives CDR1 MNHNS, CDR2 SASEGT. This CDR3 is built from 13 residues. The CDR3 reads CASSGAGTGELFF. Written as DNA, the CDR3 is TGTGCCAGCAGCGGGGCTGGGACCGGGGAGCTGTTTTTT.

This sequence joins TRBV5-1 and TRBJ1-4, with TRBD1 as a possible D gene (5 bases). The CDR3 is 16 amino acids. V was shortened by 0 bases and J by 8 bases, with 17 bases between the two germline ends. Germline CDR1 SGHRS, CDR2 YFSETQ. The CDR3 DNA is TGCGCCAGCAGCTTGGCGGGGGTCGGGGTCGAAGAAAAACTGTTTTTT. Translation gives CASSLAGVGVEEKLFF. Combining the CDR3 with reference TRBV5-1 and TRBJ1-4 gives the whole variable domain KAGVTQTPRYLIKTRGQQVTLSCSPISGHRSVSWYQQTPGQGLQFLFEYFSETQRNKGNFPGRFSGRQFSNSRSEMNVSTLELGDSALYLCASSLAGVGVEEKLFFGSGTQLSVL.